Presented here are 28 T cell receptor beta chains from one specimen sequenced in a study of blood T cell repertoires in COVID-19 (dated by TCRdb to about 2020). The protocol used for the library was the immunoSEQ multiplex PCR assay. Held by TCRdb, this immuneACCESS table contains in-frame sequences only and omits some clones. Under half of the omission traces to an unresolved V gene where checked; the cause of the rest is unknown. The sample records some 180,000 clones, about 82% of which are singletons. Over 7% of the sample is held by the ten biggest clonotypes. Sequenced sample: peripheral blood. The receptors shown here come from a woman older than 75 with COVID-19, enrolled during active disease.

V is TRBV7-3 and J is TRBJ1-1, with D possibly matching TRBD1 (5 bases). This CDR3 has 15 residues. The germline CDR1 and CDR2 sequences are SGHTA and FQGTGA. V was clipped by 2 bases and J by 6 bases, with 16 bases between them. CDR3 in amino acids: CASSLGGRGFSEAFF. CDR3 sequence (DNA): TGTGCCAGCAGCTTAGGTGGGCGGGGGTTCTCTGAAGCTTTCTTT.

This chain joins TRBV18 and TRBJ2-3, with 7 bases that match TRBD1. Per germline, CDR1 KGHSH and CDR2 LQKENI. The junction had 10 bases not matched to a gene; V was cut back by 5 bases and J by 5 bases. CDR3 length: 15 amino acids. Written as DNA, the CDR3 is TGTGCCAGCTCAACTACTCCCGGGACAGAAGATACGCAGTATTTT. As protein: CASSTTPGTEDTQYF.

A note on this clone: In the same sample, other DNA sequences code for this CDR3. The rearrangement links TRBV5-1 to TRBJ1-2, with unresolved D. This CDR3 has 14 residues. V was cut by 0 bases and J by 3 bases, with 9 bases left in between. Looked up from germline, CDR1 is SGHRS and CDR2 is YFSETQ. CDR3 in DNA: TGCGCCAGCAGCTTGGAGGCAGACTACTATGGCTACACCTTC. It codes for CASSLEADYYGYTF.

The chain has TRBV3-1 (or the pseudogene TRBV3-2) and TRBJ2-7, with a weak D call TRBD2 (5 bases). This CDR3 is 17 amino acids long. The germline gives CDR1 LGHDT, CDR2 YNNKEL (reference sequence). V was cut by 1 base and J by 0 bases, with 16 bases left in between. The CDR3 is CASSQGPTDGISYEQYF. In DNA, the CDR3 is TGTGCCAGCAGCCAAGGCCCGACCGACGGGATCTCCTACGAGCAGTACTTC.

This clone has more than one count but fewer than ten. The DNA of the CDR3 is TGTGCCAGCAGAGCGCACCGATCCCGAGGAGGAGATACGCAGTATTTT. It yields the protein CASRAHRSRGGDTQYF. V gene TRBV2 combines with J gene TRBJ2-3; perhaps TRBD2 as D (5 bases). The CDR3 runs 16 residues. Trimming removed 6 bases from V and 5 bases from J, with 21 bases in between. CDR1 and CDR2 from the germline V gene are SNHLY and FYNNEI.

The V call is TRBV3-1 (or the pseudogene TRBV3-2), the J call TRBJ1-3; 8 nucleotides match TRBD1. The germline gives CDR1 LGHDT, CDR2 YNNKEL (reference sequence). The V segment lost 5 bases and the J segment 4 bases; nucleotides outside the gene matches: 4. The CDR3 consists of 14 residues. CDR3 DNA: TGTGCCAGCAGCAGCCGGGACAGGGGAAACACCATATATTTT. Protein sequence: CASSSRDRGNTIYF.

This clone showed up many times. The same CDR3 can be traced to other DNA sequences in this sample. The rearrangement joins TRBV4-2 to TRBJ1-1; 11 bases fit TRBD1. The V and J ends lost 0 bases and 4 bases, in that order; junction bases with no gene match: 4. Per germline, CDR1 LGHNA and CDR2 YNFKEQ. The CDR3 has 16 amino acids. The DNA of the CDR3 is TGTGCCAGCAGCCAAGATGGGACAGGGGGTAGCACTGAAGCTTTCTTT. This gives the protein CASSQDGTGGSTEAFF.

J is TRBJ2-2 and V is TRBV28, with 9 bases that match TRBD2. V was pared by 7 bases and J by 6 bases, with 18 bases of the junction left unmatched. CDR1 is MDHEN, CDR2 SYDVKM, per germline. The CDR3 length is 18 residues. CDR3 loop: CASKGPGSGSFWAGELFF. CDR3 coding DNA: TGTGCCAGCAAGGGGCCCGGTAGCGGGAGTTTTTGGGCCGGGGAGCTGTTTTTT.

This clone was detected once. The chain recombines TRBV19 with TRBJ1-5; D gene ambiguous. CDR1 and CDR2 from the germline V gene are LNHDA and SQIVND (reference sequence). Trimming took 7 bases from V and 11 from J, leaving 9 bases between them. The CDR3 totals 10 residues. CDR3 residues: CASMSYTQHF. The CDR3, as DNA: TGTGCCAGTATGTCGTACACCCAGCATTTT. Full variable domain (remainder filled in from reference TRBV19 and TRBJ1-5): DGGITQSPKYLFRKEGQNVTLSCEQNLNHDAMYWYRQDPGQGLRLIYYSQIVNDFQKGDIAEGYSVSREKKESFPLTVTSAQKNPTAFYLCASMSYTQHFGDGTRLSIL.

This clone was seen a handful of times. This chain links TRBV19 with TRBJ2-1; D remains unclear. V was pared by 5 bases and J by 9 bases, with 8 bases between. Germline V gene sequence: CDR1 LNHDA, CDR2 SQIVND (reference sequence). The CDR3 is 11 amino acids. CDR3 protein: CASSRWAEQFF. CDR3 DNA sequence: TGTGCCAGTAGTCGATGGGCTGAGCAGTTCTTC.

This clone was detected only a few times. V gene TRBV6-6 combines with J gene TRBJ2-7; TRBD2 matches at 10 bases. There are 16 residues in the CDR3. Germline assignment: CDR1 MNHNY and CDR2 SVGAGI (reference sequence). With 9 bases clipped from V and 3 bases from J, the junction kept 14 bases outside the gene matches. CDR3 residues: CASSRRGWTSGYEQYF. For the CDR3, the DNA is TGTGCCAGTTCCCGACGAGGGTGGACTAGCGGCTACGAGCAGTACTTC.

For the CDR3, the DNA is TGTGCCAGCAGTCGCACGCAGACAGGGCTGAGAAGCTCCTACAATGAGCAGTTCTTC. Its translation is CASSRTQTGLRSSYNEQFF. The rearrangement joins TRBV27 to TRBJ2-1; 7 positions match TRBD1. Germline-derived CDR1 and CDR2 are MNHEY and SMNVEV (reference sequence). V lost 5 bases to trimming and J lost 0 bases; unmatched junction nucleotides: 16. This CDR3 has 19 residues.

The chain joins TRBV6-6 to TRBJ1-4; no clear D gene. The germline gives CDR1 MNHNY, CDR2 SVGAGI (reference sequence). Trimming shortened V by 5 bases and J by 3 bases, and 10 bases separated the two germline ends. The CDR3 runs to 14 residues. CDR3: CASSAQISNEKLFF. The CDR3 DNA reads TGTGCCAGCAGTGCCCAGATATCTAATGAAAAACTGTTTTTT.

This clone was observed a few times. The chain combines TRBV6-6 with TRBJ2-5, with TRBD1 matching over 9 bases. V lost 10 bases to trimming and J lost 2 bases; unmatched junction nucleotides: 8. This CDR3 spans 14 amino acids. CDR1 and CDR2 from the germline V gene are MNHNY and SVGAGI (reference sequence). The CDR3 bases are TGTGCCACTACCCGGGACAGGGCTCAAGAGACCCAGTACTTC. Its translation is CATTRDRAQETQYF.

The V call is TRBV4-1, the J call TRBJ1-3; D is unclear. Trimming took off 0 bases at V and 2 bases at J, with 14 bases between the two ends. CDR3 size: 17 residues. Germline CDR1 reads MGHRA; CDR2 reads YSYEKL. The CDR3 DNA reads TGCGCCAGCAGCCAAGAGGGAGGGCTATTCGCTGGAAACACCATATATTTT. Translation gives CASSQEGGLFAGNTIYF.

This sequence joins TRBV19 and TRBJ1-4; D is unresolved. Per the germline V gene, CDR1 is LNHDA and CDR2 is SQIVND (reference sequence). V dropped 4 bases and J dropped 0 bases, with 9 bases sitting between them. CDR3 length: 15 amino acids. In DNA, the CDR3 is TGTGCCAGTAGTAGAAGCTCCGCAACTAATGAAAAACTGTTTTTT. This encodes CASSRSSATNEKLFF.

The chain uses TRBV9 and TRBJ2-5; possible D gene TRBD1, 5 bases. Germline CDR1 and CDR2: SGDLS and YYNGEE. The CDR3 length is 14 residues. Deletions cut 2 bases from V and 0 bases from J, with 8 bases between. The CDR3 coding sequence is TGTGCCAGCAGCGTGACAGTAAACCAAGAGACCCAGTACTTC. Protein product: CASSVTVNQETQYF. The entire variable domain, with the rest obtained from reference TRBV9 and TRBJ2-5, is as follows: DSGVTQTPKHLITATGQRVTLRCSPRSGDLSVYWYQQSLDQGLQFLIQYYNGEERAKGNILERFSAQQFPDLHSELNLSSLELGDSALYFCASSVTVNQETQYFGPGTRLLVL.

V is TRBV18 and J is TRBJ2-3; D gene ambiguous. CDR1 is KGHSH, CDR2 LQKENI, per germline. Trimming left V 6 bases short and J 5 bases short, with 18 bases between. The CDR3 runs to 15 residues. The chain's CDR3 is CASSPLSPTQDTQYF. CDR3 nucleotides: TGTGCCAGCTCCCCGCTGTCCCCCACACAAGATACGCAGTATTTT.

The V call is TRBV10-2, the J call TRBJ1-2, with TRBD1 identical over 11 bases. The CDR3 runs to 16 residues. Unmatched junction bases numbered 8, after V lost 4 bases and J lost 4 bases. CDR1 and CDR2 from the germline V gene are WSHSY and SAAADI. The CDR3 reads CASSVIQGQGVYGYTF. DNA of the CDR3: TGCGCCAGCAGTGTAATCCAGGGACAGGGGGTCTATGGCTACACCTTC.

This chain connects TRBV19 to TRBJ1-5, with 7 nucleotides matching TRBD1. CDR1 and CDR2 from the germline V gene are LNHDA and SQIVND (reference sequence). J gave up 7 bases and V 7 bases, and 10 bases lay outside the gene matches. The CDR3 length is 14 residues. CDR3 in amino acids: CASNSRGLEQPQHF. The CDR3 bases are TGTGCCAGTAATTCCAGGGGGTTGGAGCAGCCCCAGCATTTT.

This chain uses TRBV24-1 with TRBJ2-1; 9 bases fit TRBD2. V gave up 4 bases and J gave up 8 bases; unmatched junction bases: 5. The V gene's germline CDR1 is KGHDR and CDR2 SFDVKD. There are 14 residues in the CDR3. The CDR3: CATSDSGGIDEQFF. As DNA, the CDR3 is TGTGCCACCAGTGACAGCGGGGGGATCGATGAGCAGTTCTTC.

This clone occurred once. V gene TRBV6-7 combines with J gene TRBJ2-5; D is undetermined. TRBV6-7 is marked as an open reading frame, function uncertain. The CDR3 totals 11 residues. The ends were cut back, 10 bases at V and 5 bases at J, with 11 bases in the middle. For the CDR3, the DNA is TGTGCCATCCCGTACCGGGAGACCCAGTACTTC. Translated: CAIPYRETQYF.

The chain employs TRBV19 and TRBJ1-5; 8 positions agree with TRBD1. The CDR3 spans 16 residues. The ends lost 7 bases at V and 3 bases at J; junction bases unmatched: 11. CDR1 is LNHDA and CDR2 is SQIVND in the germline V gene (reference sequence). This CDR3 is CASNRETGVHNQPQHF. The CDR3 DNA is TGTGCCAGTAACAGAGAGACAGGGGTACACAATCAGCCCCAGCATTTT.

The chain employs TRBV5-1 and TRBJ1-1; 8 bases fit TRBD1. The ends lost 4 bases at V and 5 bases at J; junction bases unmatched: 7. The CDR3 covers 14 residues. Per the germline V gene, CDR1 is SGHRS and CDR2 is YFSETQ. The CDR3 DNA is TGCGCCAGCAGCATGACAGGGGTTGGTACTGAAGCTTTCTTT. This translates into CASSMTGVGTEAFF.

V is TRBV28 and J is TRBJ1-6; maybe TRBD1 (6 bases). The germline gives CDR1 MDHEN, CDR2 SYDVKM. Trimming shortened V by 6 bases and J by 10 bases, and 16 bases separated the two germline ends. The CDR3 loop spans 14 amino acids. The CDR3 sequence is CASRLDPGVSPLHF. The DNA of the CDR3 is TGTGCCAGCAGACTAGACCCAGGGGTATCACCCCTCCACTTT.

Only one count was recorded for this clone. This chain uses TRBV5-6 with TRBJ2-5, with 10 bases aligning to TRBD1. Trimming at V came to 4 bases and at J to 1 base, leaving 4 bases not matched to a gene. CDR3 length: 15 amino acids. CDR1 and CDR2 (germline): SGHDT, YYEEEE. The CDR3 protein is CASSIRTGGQETQYF. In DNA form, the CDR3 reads TGTGCCAGCAGCATTAGGACAGGGGGCCAAGAGACCCAGTACTTC.

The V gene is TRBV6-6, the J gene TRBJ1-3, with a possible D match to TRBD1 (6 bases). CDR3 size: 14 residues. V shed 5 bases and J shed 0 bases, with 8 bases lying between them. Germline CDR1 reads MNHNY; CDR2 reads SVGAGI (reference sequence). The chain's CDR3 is CASSLDSSGNTIYF. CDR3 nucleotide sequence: TGTGCCAGCAGTCTGGACAGCTCTGGAAACACCATATATTTT.

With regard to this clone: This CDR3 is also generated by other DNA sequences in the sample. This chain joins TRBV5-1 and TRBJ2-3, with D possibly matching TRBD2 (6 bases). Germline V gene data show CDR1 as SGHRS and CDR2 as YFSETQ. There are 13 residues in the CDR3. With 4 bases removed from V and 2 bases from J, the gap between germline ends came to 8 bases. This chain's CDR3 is CASSAGYTDTQYF. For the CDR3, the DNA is TGCGCCAGCAGCGCGGGATACACAGATACGCAGTATTTT. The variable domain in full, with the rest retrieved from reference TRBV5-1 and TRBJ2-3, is KAGVTQTPRYLIKTRGQQVTLSCSPISGHRSVSWYQQTPGQGLQFLFEYFSETQRNKGNFPGRFSGRQFSNSRSEMNVSTLELGDSALYLCASSAGYTDTQYFGPGTRLTVL.